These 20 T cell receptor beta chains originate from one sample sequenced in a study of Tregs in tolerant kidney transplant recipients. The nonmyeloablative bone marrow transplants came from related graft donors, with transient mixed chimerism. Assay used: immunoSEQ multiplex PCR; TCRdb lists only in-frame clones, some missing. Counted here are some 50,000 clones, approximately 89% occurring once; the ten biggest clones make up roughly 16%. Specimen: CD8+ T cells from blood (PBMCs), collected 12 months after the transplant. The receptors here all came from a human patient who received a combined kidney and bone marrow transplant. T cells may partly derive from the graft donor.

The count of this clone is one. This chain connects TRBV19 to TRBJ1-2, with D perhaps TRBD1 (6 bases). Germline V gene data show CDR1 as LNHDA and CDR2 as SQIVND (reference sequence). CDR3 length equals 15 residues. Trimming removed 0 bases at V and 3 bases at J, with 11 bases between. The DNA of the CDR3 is TGTGCCAGTAGTATAGATCCCGGACAGTACTATGGCTACACCTTC. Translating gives CASSIDPGQYYGYTF.

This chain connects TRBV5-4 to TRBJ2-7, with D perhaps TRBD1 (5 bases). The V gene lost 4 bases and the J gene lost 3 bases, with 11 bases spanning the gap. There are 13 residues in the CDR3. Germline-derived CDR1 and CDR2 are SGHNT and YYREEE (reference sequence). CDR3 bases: TGTGCCAGCAGCCTGGGGCATGGCTACGAGCAGTACTTC. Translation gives CASSLGHGYEQYF.

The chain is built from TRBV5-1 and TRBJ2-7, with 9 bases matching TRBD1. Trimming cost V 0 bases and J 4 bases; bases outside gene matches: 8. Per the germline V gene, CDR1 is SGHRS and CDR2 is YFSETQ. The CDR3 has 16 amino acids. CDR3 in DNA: TGCGCCAGCAGCTTGGATACACAGGGGGCAAGATACGAGCAGTACTTC. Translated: CASSLDTQGARYEQYF.

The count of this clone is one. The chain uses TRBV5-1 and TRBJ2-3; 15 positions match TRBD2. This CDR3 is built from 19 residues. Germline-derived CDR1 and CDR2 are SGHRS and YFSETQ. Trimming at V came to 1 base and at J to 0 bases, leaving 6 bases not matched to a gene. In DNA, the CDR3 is TGCGCCAGCAGCTTGACCGGGACTAGCGGGGGGCATAGCACAGATACGCAGTATTTT. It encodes CASSLTGTSGGHSTDTQYF.

CDR3 amino acids: CASRTGNDGYTF. Here the CDR3 DNA reads TGTGCCAGCAGAACAGGGAACGACGGCTACACCTTC. The rearrangement uses TRBV7-9 and TRBJ1-2; D may be TRBD1 (6 bases). Germline V CDR1 and CDR2: SEHNR, FQNEAQ (reference sequence). This CDR3 contains 12 residues. Trimming shortened V by 6 bases and J by 8 bases, and 13 bases separated the two germline ends.

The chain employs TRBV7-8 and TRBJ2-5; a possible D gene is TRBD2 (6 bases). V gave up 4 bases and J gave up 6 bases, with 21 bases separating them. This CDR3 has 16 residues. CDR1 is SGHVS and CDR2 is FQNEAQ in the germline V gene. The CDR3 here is CASSYPPGRRGQTQYF. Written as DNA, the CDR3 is TGTGCCAGCAGCTACCCCCCGGGACGGCGGGGCCAGACCCAGTACTTC.

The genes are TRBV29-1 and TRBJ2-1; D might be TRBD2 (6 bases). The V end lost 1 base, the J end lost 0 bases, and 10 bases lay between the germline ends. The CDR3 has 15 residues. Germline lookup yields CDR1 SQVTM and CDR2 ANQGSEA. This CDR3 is CSVEGDSSSYNEQFF. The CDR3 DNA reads TGCAGCGTTGAAGGGGACTCAAGCTCCTACAATGAGCAGTTCTTC.

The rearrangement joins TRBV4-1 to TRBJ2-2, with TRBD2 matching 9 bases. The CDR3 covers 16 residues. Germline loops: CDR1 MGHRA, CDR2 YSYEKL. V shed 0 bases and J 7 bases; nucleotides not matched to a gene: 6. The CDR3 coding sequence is TGCGCCAGCAGCCAAGACCTAAGCGGGAGGCTCGGGGAGCTGTTTTTT. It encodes CASSQDLSGRLGELFF.

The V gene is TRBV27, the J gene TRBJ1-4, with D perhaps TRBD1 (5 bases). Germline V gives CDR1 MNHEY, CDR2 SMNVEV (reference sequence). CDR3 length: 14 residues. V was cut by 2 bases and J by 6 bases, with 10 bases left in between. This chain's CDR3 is CASSLMGPDEKLFF. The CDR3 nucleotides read TGTGCCAGCAGTTTAATGGGGCCGGATGAAAAACTGTTTTTT.

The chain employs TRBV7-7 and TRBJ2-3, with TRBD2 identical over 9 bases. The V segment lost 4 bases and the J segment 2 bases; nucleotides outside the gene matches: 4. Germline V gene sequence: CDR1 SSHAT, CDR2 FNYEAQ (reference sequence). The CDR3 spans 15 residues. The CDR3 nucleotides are TGTGCCAGCAGCTCTGCTAGCGGGAACACAGATACGCAGTATTTT. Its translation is CASSSASGNTDTQYF.

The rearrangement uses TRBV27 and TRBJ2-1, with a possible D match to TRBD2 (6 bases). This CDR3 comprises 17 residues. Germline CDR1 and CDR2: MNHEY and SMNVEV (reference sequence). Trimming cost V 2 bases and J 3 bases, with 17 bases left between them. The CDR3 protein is CASSLALVGRDYNEQFF. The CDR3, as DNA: TGTGCCAGCAGTTTAGCCCTTGTCGGGAGAGACTACAATGAGCAGTTCTTC.

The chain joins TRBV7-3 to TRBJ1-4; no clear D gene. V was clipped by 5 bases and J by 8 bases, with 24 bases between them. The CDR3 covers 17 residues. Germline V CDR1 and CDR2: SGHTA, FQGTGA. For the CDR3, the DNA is TGTGCCAGCAGCCCCCGAGGGAACCGGATTTCAACAGAAAAACTGTTTTTT. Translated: CASSPRGNRISTEKLFF.

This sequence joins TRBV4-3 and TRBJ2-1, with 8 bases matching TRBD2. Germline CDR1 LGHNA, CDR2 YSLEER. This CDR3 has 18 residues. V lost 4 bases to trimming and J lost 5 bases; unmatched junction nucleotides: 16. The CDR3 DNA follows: TGCGCCAGCAGCCCCGGAAAAGGTGCAGCGGGAGCCCACAATGAGCAGTTCTTC. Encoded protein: CASSPGKGAAGAHNEQFF.

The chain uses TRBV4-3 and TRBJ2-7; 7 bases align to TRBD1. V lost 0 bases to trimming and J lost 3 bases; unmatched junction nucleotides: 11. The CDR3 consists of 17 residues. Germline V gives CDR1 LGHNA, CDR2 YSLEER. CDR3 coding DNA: TGCGCCAGCAGCCAAGAAGGACAGGTTCTCGGCCGCTACGAGCAGTACTTC. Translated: CASSQEGQVLGRYEQYF.

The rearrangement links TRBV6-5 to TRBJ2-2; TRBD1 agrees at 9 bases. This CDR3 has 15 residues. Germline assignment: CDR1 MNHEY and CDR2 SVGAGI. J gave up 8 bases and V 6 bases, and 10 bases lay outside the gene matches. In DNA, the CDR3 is TGTGCCAGCAGCCCATCACAGGGGGCAACGGGGGAGCTGTTTTTT. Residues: CASSPSQGATGELFF.

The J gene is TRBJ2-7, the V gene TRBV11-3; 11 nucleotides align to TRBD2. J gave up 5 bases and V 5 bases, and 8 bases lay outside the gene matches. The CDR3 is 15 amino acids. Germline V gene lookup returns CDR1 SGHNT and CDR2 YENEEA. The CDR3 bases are TGTGCCAGCAGCCGCCGGACTAGCGGGCTAAACGAGCAGTACTTC. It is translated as CASSRRTSGLNEQYF.

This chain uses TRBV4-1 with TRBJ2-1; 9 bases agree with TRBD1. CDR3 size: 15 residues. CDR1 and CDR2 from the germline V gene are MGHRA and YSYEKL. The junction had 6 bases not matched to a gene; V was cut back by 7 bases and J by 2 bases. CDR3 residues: CASKLRDRAYNEQFF. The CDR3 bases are TGCGCCAGCAAGCTCCGGGACAGGGCCTACAATGAGCAGTTCTTC.

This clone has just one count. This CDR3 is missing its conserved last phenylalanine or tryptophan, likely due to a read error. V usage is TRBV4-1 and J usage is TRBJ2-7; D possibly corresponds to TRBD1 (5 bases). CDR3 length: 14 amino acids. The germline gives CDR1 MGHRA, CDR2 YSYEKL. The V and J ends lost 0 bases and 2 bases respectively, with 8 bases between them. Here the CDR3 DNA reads TGCGCCAGCAGCCAAGAAGGGGTCCCCTACGAGCAGTACCTC. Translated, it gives CASSQEGVPYEQYL.

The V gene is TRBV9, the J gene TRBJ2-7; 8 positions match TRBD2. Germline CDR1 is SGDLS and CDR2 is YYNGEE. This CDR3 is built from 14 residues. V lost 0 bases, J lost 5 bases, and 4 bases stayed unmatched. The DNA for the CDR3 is TGTGCCAGCAGCGTAGGCGGACTAGCTCACGAGCAGTACTTC. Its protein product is CASSVGGLAHEQYF.

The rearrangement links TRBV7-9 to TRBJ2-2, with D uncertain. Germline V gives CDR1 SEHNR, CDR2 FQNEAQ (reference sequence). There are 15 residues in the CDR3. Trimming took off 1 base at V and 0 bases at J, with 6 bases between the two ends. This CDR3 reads CASSLVIPNTGELFF. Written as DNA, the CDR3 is TGTGCCAGCAGCTTAGTCATCCCGAACACCGGGGAGCTGTTTTTT. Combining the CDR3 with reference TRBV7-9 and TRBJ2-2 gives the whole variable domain DTGVSQNPRHKITKRGQNVTFRCDPISEHNRLYWYRQTLGQGPEFLTYFQNEAQLEKSRLLSDRFSAERPKGSFSTLEIQRTEQGDSAMYLCASSLVIPNTGELFFGEGSRLTVL.